This T cell receptor (beta chain) is from a study of OX40 agonist ivuxolimab in advanced cancers. Study in general: Patients' therapy was ivuxolimab, an antibody that acts as an agonist of OX40 (CD134). People in dose escalation had one of these cancers: hepatocellular carcinoma, melanoma, renal cell or head and neck cancer.

This CDR3 has 11 amino acids. Per germline, CDR1 ENHRY and CDR2 SYGVKD. Trimming removed 2 bases at V and 11 bases at J, with 9 bases between. Libraries were prepared by immunoSEQ multiplex PCR; TCRdb keeps only in-frame clonotypes and omits some of them. The data contain around 80,000 clones, around 84% of them singletons. Anyone with autoimmune disease history or systemic immunosuppression was excluded. This clone was recorded only once. Sequenced here: CD4+ or CD8+ T cells sorted from blood, sampled in a trial of the OX40 agonist ivuxolimab. The chain uses TRBV10-3 and TRBJ1-1; possibly TRBD1 for D (6 bases). The TCR originated in an adult with an advanced solid tumor such as melanoma, head and neck, liver or kidney cancer. The CDR3 spells CAISEDTGAFF. The CDR3 DNA follows: TGTGCCATCAGTGAGGATACAGGGGCTTTCTTT.